This T cell receptor beta chain was recorded in a study of Ad26.COV2.S vaccination and SARS-CoV-2 variants. This sample's treatment: around 19 received Ad26.COV2.S at low or high dose, single or two shots; 5 received placebo; per-sample allocation not given. All samples were drawn on day 63, counting from the first vaccine or placebo injection. Data came from immunoSEQ multiplex PCR; TCRdb stores just in-frame clones and leaves some out. The sample holds roughly 390,000 clones, about 88% seen once. Germline CDR1 MNHNY, CDR2 SVGAGI (reference sequence). The V gene lost 0 bases and the J gene lost 0 bases, with 6 bases spanning the gap. This CDR3 has 15 amino acids.

Source: peripheral blood, taken in a trial of Ad26.COV2.S vaccine versus placebo. The sequence came from a person between 18 and 60 years old who received the Ad26.COV2.S COVID-19 vaccine or a placebo. The rearrangement joins TRBV6-6 to TRBJ1-3; D is unresolved. The CDR3: CASSYSGSSGNTIYF. CDR3 sequence (DNA): TGTGCCAGCAGTTACTCAGGGAGCTCTGGAAACACCATATATTTT.